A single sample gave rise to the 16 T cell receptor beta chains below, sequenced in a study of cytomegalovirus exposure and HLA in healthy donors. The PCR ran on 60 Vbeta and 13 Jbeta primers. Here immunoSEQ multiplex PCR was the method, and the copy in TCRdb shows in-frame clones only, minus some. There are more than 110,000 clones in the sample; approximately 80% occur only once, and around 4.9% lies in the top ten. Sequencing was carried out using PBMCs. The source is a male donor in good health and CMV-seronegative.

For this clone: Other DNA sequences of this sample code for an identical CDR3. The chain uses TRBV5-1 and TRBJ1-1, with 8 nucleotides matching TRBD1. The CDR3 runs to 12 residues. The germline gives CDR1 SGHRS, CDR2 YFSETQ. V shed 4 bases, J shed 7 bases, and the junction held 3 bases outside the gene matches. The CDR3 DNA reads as TGCGCCAGCAGCCTCGGACAGGGTGAAGCTTTCTTT. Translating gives CASSLGQGEAFF.

DNA for the CDR3: TGTGCCAGCAGCGCTACAGGCGATGGAAACACCATATATTTT. Translation: CASSATGDGNTIYF. The chain combines TRBV9 with TRBJ1-3; D is possibly TRBD1 (5 bases). The CDR3 extends over 14 amino acids. V was pared by 3 bases and J by 3 bases, with 10 bases between. The germline CDR1 and CDR2 sequences are SGDLS and YYNGEE.

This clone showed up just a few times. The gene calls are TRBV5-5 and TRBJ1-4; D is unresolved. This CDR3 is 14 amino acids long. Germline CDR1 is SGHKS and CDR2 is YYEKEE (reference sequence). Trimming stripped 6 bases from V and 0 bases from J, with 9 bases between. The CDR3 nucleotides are TGTGCCAGCACAACTCAGGCAACTAATGAAAAACTGTTTTTT. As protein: CASTTQATNEKLFF. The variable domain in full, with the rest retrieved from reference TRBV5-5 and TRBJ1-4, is DAGVTQSPTHLIKTRGQQVTLRCSPISGHKSVSWYQQVLGQGPQFIFQYYEKEERGRGNFPDRFSARQFPNYSSELNVNALLLGDSALYLCASTTQATNEKLFFGSGTQLSVL.

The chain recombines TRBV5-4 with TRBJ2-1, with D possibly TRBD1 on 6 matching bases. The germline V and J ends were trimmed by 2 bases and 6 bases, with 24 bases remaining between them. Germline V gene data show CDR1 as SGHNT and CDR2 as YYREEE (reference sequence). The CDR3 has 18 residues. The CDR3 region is CASSFEGNRVIGANEQFF. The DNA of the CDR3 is TGTGCCAGCAGCTTTGAGGGCAACAGGGTCATCGGGGCCAATGAGCAGTTCTTC. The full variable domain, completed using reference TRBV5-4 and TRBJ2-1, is ETGVTQSPTHLIKTRGQQVTLRCSSQSGHNTVSWYQQALGQGPQFIFQYYREEENGRGNFPPRFSGLQFPNYSSELNVNALELDDSALYLCASSFEGNRVIGANEQFFGPGTRLTVL.

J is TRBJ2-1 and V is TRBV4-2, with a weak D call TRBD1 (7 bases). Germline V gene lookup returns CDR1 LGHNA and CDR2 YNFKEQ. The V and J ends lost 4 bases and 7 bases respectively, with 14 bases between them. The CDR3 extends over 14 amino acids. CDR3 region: CASSPQGGRNEQFF. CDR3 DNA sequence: TGTGCCAGCAGCCCCCAGGGGGGCAGGAATGAGCAGTTCTTC.

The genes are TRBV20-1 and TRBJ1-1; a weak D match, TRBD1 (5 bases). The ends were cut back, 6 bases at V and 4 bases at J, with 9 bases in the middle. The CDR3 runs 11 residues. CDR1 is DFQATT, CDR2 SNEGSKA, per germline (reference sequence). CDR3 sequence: CSAPRVTEAFF. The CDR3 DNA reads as TGCAGTGCGCCCAGGGTCACTGAAGCTTTCTTT.

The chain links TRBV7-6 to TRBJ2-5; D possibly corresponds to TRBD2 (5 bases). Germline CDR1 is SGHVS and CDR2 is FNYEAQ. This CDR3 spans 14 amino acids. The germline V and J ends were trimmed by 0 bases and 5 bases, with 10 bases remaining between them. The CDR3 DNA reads TGTGCCAGCAGCTTAGCACCGGGGTCGGAGACCCAGTACTTC. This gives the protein CASSLAPGSETQYF.

CDR3 sequence: CASARGPYEQYF. The CDR3 nucleotides read TGTGCTTCAGCGCGGGGGCCCTACGAGCAGTACTTC. The chain has TRBV6-5 and TRBJ2-7; perhaps TRBD2 as D (7 bases). CDR1 and CDR2 (germline): MNHEY, SVGAGI. This CDR3 contains 12 residues.

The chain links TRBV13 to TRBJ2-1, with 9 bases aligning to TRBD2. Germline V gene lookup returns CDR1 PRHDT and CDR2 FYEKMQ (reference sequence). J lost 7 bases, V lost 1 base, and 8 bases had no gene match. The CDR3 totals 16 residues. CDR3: CASSLDRGGAWNEQFF. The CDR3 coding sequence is TGTGCCAGCAGCTTAGATCGCGGGGGGGCGTGGAATGAGCAGTTCTTC.

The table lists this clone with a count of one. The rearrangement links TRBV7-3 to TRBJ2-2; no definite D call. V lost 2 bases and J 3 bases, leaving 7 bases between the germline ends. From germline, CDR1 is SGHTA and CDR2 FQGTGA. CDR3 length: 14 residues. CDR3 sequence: CASSLSRDTGELFF. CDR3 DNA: TGTGCCAGCAGCTTATCTCGGGACACCGGGGAGCTGTTTTTT.

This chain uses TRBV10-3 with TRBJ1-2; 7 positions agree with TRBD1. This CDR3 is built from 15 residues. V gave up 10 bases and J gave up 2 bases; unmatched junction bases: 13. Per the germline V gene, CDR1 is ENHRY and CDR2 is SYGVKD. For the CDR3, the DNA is TGTGCCACCACCCCGGACAGGTCCCTCAACTATGGCTACACCTTC. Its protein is CATTPDRSLNYGYTF.

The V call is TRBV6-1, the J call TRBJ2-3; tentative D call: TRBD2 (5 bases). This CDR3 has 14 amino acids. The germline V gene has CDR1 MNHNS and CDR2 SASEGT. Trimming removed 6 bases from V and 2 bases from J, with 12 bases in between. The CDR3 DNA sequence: TGTGCCAGCAGCCTCCGGGGAAACACAGATACGCAGTATTTT. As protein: CASSLRGNTDTQYF.

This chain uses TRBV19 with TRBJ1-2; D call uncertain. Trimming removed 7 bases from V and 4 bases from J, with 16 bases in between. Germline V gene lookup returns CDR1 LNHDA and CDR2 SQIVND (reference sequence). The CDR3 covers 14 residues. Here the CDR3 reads CASNDPSSGYGYTF. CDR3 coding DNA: TGTGCCAGTAACGATCCCTCCTCGGGCTATGGCTACACCTTC.

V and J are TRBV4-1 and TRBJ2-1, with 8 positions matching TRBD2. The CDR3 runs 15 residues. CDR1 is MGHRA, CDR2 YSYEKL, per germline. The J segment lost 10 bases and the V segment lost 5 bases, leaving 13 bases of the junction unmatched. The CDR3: CASSKGRGDYSEQFF. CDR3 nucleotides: TGCGCCAGCAGCAAAGGGCGGGGGGACTATAGCGAGCAGTTCTTC.

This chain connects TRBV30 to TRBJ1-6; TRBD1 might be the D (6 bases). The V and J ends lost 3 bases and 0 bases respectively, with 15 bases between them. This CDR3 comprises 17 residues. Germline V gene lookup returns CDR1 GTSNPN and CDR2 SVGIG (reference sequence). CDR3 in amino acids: CAWRPQGYSSYNSPLHF. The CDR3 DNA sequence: TGTGCCTGGAGACCTCAGGGGTATAGCTCCTATAATTCACCCCTCCACTTT.

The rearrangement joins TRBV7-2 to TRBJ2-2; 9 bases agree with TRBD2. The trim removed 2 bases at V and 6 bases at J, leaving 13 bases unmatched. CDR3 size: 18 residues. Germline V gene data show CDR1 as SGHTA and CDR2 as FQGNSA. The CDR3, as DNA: TGTGCCAGCAGCTTATGGGCGGGGAGGCGGGGGGGAGCCGGGGAGCTGTTTTTT. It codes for CASSLWAGRRGGAGELFF.